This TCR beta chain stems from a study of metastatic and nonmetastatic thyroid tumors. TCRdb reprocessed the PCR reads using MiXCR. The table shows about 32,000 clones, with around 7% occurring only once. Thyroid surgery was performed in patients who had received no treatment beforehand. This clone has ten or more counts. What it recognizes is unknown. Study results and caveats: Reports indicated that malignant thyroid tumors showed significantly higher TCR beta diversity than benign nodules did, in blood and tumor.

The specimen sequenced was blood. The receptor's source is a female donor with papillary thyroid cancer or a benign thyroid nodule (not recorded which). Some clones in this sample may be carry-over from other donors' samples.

For the CDR3, the DNA is TGTGCCAGCAGTAACGACGGGTACGAGCAGTACTTC. It is translated as CASSNDGYEQYF. The chain carries TRBV3-1 and TRBJ2-7; D gene unclear. There are 12 residues in the CDR3. Trimming stripped 6 bases from V and 4 bases from J, with 10 bases between. The germline V gene encodes CDR1 LGHDT and CDR2 YNNKEL (reference sequence).